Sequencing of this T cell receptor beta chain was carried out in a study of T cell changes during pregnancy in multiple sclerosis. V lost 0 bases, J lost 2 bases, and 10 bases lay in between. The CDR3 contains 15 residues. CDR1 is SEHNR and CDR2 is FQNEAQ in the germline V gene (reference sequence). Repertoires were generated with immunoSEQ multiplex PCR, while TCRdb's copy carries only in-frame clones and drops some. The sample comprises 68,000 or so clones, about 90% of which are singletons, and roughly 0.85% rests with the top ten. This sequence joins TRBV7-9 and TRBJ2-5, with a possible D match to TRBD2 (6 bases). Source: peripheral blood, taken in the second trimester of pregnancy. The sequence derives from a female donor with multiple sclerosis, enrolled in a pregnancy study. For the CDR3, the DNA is TGTGCCAGCAGCTTAGCTCGGAGCGGGCAAGAGACCCAGTACTTC. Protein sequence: CASSLARSGQETQYF.